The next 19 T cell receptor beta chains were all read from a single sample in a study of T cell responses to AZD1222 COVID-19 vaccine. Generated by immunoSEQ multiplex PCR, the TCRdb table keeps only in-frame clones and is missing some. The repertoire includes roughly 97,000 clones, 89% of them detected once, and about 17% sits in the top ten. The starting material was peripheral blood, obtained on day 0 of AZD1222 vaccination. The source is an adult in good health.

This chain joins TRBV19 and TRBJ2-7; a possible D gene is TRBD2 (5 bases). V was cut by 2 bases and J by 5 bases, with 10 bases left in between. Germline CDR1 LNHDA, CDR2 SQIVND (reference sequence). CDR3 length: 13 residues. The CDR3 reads CASSIWGVDEQYF. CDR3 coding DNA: TGTGCCAGTAGTATATGGGGAGTCGACGAGCAGTACTTC.

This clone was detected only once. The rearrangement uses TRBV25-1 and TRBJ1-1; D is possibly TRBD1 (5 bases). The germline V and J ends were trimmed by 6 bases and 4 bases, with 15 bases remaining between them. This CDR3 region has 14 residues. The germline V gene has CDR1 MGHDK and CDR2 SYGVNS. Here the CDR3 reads CASRKEAGSTEAFF. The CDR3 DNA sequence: TGTGCCAGCAGGAAGGAAGCAGGGAGCACTGAAGCTTTCTTT.

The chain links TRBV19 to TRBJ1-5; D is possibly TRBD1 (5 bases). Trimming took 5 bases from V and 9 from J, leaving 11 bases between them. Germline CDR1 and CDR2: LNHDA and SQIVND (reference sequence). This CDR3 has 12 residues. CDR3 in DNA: TGTGCCAGTAGTGCCGGGGGAGGGCCCCAGCATTTT. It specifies CASSAGGGPQHF.

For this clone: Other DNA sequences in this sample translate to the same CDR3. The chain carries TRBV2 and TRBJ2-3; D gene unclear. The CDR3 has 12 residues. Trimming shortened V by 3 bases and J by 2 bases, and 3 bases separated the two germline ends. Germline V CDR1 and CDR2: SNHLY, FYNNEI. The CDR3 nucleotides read TGTGCCAGCAGTGAGGACACAGATACGCAGTATTTT. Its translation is CASSEDTDTQYF. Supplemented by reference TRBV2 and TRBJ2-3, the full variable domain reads EPEVTQTPSHQVTQMGQEVILRCVPISNHLYFYWYRQILGQKVEFLVSFYNNEISEKSEIFDDQFSVERPDGSNFTLKIRSTKLEDSAMYFCASSEDTDTQYFGPGTRLTVL.

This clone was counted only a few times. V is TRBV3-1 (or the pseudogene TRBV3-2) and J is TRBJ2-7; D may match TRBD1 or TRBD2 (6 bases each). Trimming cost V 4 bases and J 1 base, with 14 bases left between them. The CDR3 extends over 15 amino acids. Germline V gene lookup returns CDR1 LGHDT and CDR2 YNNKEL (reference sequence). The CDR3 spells CASSPSGGLSYEQYF. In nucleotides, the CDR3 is TGTGCCAGCAGCCCTAGTGGGGGGCTTTCCTACGAGCAGTACTTC.

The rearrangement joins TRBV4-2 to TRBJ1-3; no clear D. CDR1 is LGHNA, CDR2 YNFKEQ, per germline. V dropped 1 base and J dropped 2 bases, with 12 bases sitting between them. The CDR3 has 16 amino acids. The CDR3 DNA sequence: TGTGCCAGCAGCCAAGGGGGAGTTTCGGCTGGAAACACCATATATTTT. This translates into CASSQGGVSAGNTIYF.

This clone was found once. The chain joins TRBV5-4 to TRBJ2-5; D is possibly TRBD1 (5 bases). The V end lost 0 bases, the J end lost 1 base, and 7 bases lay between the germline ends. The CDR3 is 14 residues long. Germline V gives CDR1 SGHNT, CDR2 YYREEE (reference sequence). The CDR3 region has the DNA TGTGCCAGCAGCTTGGAGGGGTTCCAAGAGACCCAGTACTTC. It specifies CASSLEGFQETQYF. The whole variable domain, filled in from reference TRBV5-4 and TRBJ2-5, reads ETGVTQSPTHLIKTRGQQVTLRCSSQSGHNTVSWYQQALGQGPQFIFQYYREEENGRGNFPPRFSGLQFPNYSSELNVNALELDDSALYLCASSLEGFQETQYFGPGTRLLVL.

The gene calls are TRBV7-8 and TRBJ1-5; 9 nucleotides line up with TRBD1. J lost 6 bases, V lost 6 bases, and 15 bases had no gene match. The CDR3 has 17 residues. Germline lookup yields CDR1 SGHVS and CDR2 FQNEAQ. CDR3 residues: CASSSTPGTGMGQPQHF. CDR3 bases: TGTGCCAGCAGTTCTACCCCCGGGACAGGGATGGGTCAGCCCCAGCATTTT.

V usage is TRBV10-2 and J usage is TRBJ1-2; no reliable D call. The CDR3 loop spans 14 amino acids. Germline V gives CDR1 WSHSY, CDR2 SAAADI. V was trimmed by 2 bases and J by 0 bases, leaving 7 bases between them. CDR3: CASSEAQTNYGYTF. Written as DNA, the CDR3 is TGCGCCAGCAGTGAGGCACAAACTAACTATGGCTACACCTTC.

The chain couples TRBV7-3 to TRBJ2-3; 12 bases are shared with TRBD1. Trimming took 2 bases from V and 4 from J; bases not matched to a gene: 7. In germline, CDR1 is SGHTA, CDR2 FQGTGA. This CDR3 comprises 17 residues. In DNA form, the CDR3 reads TGTGCCAGCAGCTTATTGGGGACAGGGGGCAGGGCAGATACGCAGTATTTT. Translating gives CASSLLGTGGRADTQYF. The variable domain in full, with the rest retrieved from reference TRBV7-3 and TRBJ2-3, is GAGVSQTPSNKVTEKGKYVELRCDPISGHTALYWYRQSLGQGPEFLIYFQGTGAADDSGLPNDRFFAVRPEGSVSTLKIQRTERGDSAVYLCASSLLGTGGRADTQYFGPGTRLTVL.

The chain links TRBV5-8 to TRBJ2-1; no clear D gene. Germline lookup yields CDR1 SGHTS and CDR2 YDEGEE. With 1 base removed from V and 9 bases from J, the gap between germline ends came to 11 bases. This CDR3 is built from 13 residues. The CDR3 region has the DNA TGTGCCAGCAGCTTGAGGTATAGATCTGAGCAGTTCTTC. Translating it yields CASSLRYRSEQFF.

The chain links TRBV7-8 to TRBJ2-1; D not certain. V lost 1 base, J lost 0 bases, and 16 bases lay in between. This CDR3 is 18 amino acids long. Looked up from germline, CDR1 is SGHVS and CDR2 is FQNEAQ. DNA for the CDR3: TGTGCCAGCAGCTTAGAGGCTGGACCCTGGGGCTCCTACAATGAGCAGTTCTTC. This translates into CASSLEAGPWGSYNEQFF.

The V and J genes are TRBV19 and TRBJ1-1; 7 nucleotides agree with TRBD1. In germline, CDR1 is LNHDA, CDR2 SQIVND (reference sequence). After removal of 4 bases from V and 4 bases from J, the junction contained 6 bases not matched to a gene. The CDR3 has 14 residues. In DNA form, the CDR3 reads TGTGCCAGTAGTACCTACAGGGGCGGCACTGAAGCTTTCTTT. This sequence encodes CASSTYRGGTEAFF.

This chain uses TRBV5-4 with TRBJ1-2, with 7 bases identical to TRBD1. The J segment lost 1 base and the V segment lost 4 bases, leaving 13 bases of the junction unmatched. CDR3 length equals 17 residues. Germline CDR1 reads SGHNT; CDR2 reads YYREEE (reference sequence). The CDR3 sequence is CASSPGQHWSDNYGYTF. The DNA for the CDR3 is TGTGCCAGCAGCCCGGGACAGCACTGGAGCGATAACTATGGCTACACCTTC.

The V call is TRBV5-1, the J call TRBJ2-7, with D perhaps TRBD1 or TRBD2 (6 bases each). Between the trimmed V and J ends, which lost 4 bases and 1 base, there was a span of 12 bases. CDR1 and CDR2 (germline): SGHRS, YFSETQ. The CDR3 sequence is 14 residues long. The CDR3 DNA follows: TGCGCCAGCAGCACGGAGGGGGGTTCCTACGAGCAGTACTTC. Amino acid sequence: CASSTEGGSYEQYF. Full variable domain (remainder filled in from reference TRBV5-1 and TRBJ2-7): KAGVTQTPRYLIKTRGQQVTLSCSPISGHRSVSWYQQTPGQGLQFLFEYFSETQRNKGNFPGRFSGRQFSNSRSEMNVSTLELGDSALYLCASSTEGGSYEQYFGPGTRLTVT.

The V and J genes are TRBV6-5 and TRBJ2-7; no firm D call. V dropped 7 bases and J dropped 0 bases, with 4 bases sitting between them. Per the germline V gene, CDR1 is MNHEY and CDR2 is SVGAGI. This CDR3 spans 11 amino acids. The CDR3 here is CASKTSYEQYF. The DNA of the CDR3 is TGTGCCAGCAAAACCTCCTACGAGCAGTACTTC.

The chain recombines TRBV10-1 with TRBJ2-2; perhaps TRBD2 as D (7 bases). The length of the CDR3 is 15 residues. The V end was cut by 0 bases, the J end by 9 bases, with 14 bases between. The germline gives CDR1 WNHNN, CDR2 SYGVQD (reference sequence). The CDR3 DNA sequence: TGCGCCAGCAGTGAGTCTGGGGGGGGGCCCCGGGAGCTGTTTTTT. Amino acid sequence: CASSESGGGPRELFF.

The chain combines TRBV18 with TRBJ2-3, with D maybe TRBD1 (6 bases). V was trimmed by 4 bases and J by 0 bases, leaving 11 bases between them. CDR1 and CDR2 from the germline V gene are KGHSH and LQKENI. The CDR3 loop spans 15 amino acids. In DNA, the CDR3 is TGTGCCAGCTCACTCCGGACAGCTAGCACAGATACGCAGTATTTT. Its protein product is CASSLRTASTDTQYF.

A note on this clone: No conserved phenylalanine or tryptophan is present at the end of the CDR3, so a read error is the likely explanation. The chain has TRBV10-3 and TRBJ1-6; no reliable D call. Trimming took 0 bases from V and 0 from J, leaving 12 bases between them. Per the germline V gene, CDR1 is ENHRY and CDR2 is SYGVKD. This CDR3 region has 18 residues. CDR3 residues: CAISESNLLSSYNSPLHL. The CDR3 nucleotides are TGTGCCATCAGTGAGTCCAATCTCTTGAGCTCCTATAATTCACCCCTCCACCTT.